This entry is about one TCR beta chain. What it binds is unknown. Between the trimmed V and J ends, which lost 4 bases and 0 bases, there was a span of 10 bases. The length of the CDR3 is 15 residues. CDR1 MGHRA and CDR2 YSYEKL come from the germline V gene. Method: immunoSEQ multiplex PCR; TCRdb's copy keeps in-frame clones and lacks some. Of roughly 110,000 clones listed, roughly 90% are singletons. The time point here: week 11, during vaccination. All doses held 300 ug of mutant IDH1 20-mer peptide, with topical imiquimod. This sample was taken from a study of a mutant IDH1 vaccine in newly diagnosed glioma.

The V and J genes are TRBV4-1 and TRBJ1-5; weak D call: TRBD1 (6 bases). This TCR derives from a woman in her 50s with glioma. Specimen: PBMCs, collected from a glioma patient whose treatment included an IDH1 peptide vaccine. Here the CDR3 DNA reads TGCGCCAGCAGCCCTCAGGGGTATAGCAATCAGCCCCAGCATTTT. It encodes CASSPQGYSNQPQHF.